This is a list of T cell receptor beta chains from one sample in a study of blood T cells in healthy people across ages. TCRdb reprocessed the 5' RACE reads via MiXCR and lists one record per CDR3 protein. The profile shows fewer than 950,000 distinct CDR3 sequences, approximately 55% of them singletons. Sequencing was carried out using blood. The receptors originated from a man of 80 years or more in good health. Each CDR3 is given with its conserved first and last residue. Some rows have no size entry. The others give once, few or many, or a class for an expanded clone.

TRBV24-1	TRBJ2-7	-	CATSGSGSSYEQYF
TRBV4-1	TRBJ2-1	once	CASSHTGTGGEQFF
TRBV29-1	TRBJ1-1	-	CSIRTGTEAFF
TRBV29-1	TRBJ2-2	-	CSVGTGMGTGELFF
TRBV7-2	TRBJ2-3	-	CASSLGSAGALYAYF
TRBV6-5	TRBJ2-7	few	CASRQGARHEQYF
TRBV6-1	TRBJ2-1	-	CASSVNRLAGGNEQFF
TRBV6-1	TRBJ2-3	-	CASRPWGGIWQYF
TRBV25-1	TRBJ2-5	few	CASGSVTQYF
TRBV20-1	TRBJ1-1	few	CSARVWGPVNTEAFF
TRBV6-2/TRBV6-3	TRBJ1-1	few	CASSPKGAHRSEAFF
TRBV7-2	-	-	CASGGVSYNEQYF
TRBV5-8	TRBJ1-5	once	CASSLPIYKGPYQPQHF
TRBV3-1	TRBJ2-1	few	CASSQASNNEQFF
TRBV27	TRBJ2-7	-	CASSKAGGPHEQYF
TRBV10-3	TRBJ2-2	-	CAISELLDWDRVNTGELFF
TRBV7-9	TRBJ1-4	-	CASSSGDRLFF
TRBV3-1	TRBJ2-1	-	CASSRQAAYNEQFF
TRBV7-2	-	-	CASSSRPGLAYEQYF
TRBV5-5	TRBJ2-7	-	CASSVLSPSSYEQYF
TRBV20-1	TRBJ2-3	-	CSAEDGGVAGVATQYF
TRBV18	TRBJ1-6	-	CASSPGTGNLSPLHF
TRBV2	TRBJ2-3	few	CASRVDPGQGRYAYF
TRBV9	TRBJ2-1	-	CASSFPHGRYNEQFF
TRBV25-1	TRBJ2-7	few	CASSGPTRGVPRAYEQYF
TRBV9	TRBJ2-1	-	CASSVGGSRPFF
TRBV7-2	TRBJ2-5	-	CASSPGGRAQETQYF
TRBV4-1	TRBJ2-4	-	CASSRALMGGQQGQYF